Below are 12 T cell receptor beta chains sequenced from a single sample in a study of shared clonotypes between healthy human individuals. Clones were sequenced by immunoSEQ multiplex PCR, and TCRdb holds only the in-frame ones, with some missing. The data contain roughly 2,500,000 clones, over 85% of them singletons. The source material was naive CD4+ T cells from PBMCs. Subset of the sample: CD45RA+ positively selected. The receptor source for this set is a man aged 18 to 30 in good health. Some clones in this sample may be carry-over from other donors' samples.

The CDR3 protein is CASSPRTGSSGNTIYF. Written as DNA, the CDR3 is TGTGCCAGCTCACCAAGGACAGGGAGCTCTGGAAACACCATATATTTT. The chain combines TRBV18 with TRBJ1-3, with 8 bases lining up with TRBD1. V lost 2 bases and J lost 0; bases outside the gene matches: 3. The CDR3 spans 16 residues. In germline, CDR1 is KGHSH, CDR2 LQKENI.

This sequence joins TRBV6-4 and TRBJ1-5; D ambiguous. V was cut by 4 bases and J by 1 base, with 8 bases left in between. The CDR3 sequence is 14 residues long. CDR1 and CDR2 (germline): MRHNA, SNTAGT. CDR3 region: CASSVPFSNQPQHF. CDR3 bases: TGTGCCAGCAGTGTTCCCTTCAGCAATCAGCCCCAGCATTTT.

This chain joins TRBV28 and TRBJ2-5; 10 positions match TRBD2. The CDR3 covers 14 residues. V was clipped by 7 bases and J by 11 bases; unmatched bases: 13. Germline V lookup: CDR1 MDHEN, CDR2 SYDVKM. CDR3 residues: CASKAGGAQGEQYF. The CDR3 nucleotides are TGTGCCAGCAAAGCGGGAGGGGCCCAAGGAGAGCAGTACTTC.

The rearrangement joins TRBV7-3 to TRBJ2-3; D remains ambiguous. The CDR3 runs 14 residues. Germline V gives CDR1 SGHTA, CDR2 FQGTGA. V was clipped by 5 bases and J by 5 bases, with 14 bases between them. The DNA for the CDR3 is TGTGCCAGCAGCGATGGACCAGTGGGAGATACGCAGTATTTT. Translating gives CASSDGPVGDTQYF.

The chain links TRBV19 to TRBJ2-3; 8 positions match TRBD2. The J segment lost 5 bases and the V segment lost 6 bases, leaving 10 bases of the junction unmatched. CDR3 length: 15 residues. Germline CDR1 is LNHDA and CDR2 is SQIVND (reference sequence). The CDR3 region is CASRLPGGAEDTQYF. The CDR3, as DNA: TGTGCCAGTAGGCTCCCGGGAGGGGCTGAAGATACGCAGTATTTT.

The gene calls are TRBV27 and TRBJ2-1; D may be TRBD2 (6 bases). Germline V CDR1 and CDR2: MNHEY, SMNVEV (reference sequence). This CDR3 has 16 amino acids. Trimming cost V 10 bases and J 0 bases, with 19 bases left between them. In DNA form, the CDR3 reads TGTGCCACCGCCCGACCGCGGGGTAGCTCCTACAATGAGCAGTTCTTC. Protein: CATARPRGSSYNEQFF.

V is TRBV2 and J is TRBJ2-7, with TRBD1 as a possible D gene (6 bases). Germline V CDR1 and CDR2: SNHLY, FYNNEI. This CDR3 is built from 15 residues. Trimming shortened V by 5 bases and J by 5 bases, and 19 bases separated the two germline ends. As DNA, the CDR3 is TGTGCCAGCAGTCTACACAGGGAGTCCGTCGACGAGCAGTACTTC. Its translation: CASSLHRESVDEQYF.

The chain links TRBV13 to TRBJ2-2, with D perhaps matching TRBD1 or TRBD2 (5 bases each). Germline V gives CDR1 PRHDT, CDR2 FYEKMQ (reference sequence). CDR3 size: 18 residues. Trimming left V 6 bases short and J 0 bases short, with 20 bases between. This CDR3 is CASRPIGGFAPNTGELFF. DNA for the CDR3: TGTGCCAGCAGACCGATTGGGGGTTTTGCACCGAACACCGGGGAGCTGTTTTTT.

The chain recombines TRBV19 with TRBJ2-3, with unresolved D. The CDR3 runs 12 residues. V shed 6 bases and J shed 3 bases, with 7 bases lying between them. Germline assignment: CDR1 LNHDA and CDR2 SQIVND (reference sequence). This chain's CDR3 is CASSPGTDTQYF. Here the CDR3 DNA reads TGTGCCAGTAGCCCAGGTACAGATACGCAGTATTTT.

The gene calls are TRBV9 and TRBJ2-1; 10 bases fit TRBD1. Per germline, CDR1 SGDLS and CDR2 YYNGEE. This CDR3 contains 15 residues. V lost 0 bases and J lost 8; bases outside the gene matches: 5. CDR3 region: CASSVGGQGLYEQFF. CDR3 nucleotide sequence: TGTGCCAGCAGCGTAGGGGGACAGGGGTTGTATGAGCAGTTCTTC.

V gene TRBV5-4 combines with J gene TRBJ1-2, with D possibly TRBD1 on 5 matching bases. Trimming stripped 4 bases from V and 4 bases from J, with 17 bases between. This CDR3 is built from 15 residues. Germline CDR1 SGHNT, CDR2 YYREEE (reference sequence). CDR3 in DNA: TGTGCCAGCAGCGCCGCCCGGGGCCTTGTCTATGGCTACACCTTC. Its protein is CASSAARGLVYGYTF.

CDR3 in DNA: TGTGCCAGCAGCCTCGACCTAAACTCTGGAAACACCATATATTTT. Translation gives CASSLDLNSGNTIYF. This chain uses TRBV28 with TRBJ1-3; D is undetermined. Germline-derived CDR1 and CDR2 are MDHEN and SYDVKM. Trimming pared 6 bases from V and 0 bases from J, leaving 12 bases between. This CDR3 comprises 15 residues. The full variable domain, with the rest looked up from reference TRBV28 and TRBJ1-3, is DVKVTQSSRYLVKRTGEKVFLECVQDMDHENMFWYRQDPGLGLRLIYFSYDVKMKEKGDIPEGYSVSREKKERFSLILESASTNQTSMYLCASSLDLNSGNTIYFGEGSWLTVV.